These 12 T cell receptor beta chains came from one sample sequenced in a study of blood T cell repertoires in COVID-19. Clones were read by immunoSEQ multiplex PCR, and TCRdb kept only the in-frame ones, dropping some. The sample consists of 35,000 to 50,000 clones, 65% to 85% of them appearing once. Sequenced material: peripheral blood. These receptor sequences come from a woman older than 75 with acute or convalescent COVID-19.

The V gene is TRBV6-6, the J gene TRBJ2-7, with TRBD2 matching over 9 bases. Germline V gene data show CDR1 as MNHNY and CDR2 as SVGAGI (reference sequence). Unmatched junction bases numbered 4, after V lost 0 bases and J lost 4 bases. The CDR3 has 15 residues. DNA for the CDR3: TGTGCCAGCAGTTACTCGGCGGGGGGGACTTACGAGCAGTACTTC. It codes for CASSYSAGGTYEQYF.

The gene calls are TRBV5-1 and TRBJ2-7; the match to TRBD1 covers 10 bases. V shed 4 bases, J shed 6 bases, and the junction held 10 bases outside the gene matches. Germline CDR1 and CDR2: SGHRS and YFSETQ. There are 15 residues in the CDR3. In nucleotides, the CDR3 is TGCGCCAGCAGCCGCCGGACAGGGGGGTTCGGCGAGCAGTACTTC. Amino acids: CASSRRTGGFGEQYF.

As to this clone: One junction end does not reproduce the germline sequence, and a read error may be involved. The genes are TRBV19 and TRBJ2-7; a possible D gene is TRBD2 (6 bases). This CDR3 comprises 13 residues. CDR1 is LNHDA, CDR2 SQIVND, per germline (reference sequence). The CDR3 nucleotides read TGTGCCAGTAGTGCCGACAAGGAGGGACGAGTTACCTTC. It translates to CASSADKEGRVTF.

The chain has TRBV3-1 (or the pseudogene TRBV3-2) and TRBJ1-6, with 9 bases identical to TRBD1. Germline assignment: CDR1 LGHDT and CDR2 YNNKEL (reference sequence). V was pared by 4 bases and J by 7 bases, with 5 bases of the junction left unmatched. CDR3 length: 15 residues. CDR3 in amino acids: CASSPADRGNSPLHF. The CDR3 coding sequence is TGTGCCAGCAGCCCCGCTGACAGGGGGAATTCACCCCTCCACTTT.

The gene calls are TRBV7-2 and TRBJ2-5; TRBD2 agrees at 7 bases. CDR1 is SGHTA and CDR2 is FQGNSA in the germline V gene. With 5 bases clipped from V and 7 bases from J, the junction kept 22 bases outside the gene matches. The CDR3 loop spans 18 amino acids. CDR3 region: CASSLQVGSGLSGGTQYF. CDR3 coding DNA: TGTGCCAGCAGCCTCCAGGTGGGCTCGGGACTATCTGGGGGGACCCAGTACTTC.

CDR3 region: CASSYVRSYGYTF. The CDR3 DNA sequence: TGTGCCAGCAGTTACGTTAGAAGCTATGGCTACACCTTC. J is TRBJ1-2 and V is TRBV6-2 or TRBV6-3; no reliable D call. Germline V gene sequence: CDR1 MNHEY, CDR2 SVGEGT. CDR3 length: 13 residues. Trimming removed 2 bases from V and 4 bases from J, with 8 bases in between.

The CDR3 here is CASSVVGGKDTQYF. For the CDR3, the DNA is TGTGCCAGCAGCGTAGTCGGGGGGAAAGATACGCAGTATTTT. The genes are TRBV9 and TRBJ2-3, with TRBD2 identical over 7 bases. Trimming at V came to 0 bases and at J to 5 bases, leaving 3 bases not matched to a gene. CDR3 length equals 14 residues. Germline V gene sequence: CDR1 SGDLS, CDR2 YYNGEE.

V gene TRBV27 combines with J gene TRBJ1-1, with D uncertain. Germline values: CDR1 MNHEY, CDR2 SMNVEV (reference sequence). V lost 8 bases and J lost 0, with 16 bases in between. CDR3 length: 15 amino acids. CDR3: CASCRVPAVNTEAFF. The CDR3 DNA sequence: TGTGCCAGCTGCCGGGTCCCCGCGGTGAACACTGAAGCTTTCTTT.

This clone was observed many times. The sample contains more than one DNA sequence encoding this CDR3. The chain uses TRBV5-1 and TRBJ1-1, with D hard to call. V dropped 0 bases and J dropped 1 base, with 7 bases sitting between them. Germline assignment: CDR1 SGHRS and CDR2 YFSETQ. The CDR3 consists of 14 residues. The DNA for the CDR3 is TGCGCCAGCAGCTTGGGACATAAGAACACTGAAGCTTTCTTT. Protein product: CASSLGHKNTEAFF.

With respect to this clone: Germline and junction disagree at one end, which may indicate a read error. As DNA, the CDR3 is TGTGCCAGCAGAGAAGCAACCACAGGGAACACTGAAGCTTTCTTT. The encoded protein is CASREATTGNTEAFF. This sequence joins TRBV2 and TRBJ1-1; a weak D match, TRBD1 (5 bases). The CDR3 is made up of 15 amino acids. Germline CDR1 reads SNHLY; CDR2 reads FYNNEI.

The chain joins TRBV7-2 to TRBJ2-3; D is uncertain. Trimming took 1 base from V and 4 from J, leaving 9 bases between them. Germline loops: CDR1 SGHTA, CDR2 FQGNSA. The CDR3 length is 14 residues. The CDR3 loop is CASSLGVAADTQYF. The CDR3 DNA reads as TGTGCCAGCAGCTTAGGGGTAGCTGCAGATACGCAGTATTTT.

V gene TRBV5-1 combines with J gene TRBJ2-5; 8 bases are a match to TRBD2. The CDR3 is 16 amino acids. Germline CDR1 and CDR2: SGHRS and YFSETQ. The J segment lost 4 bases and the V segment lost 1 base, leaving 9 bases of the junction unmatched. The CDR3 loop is CASSLTAGGPPETQYF. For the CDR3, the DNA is TGCGCCAGCAGCTTGACGGCGGGGGGTCCCCCAGAGACCCAGTACTTC.